The 27 T cell receptor beta chains given below trace back to one sample, sequenced in a study of vaccination effects on CD4 cells after COVID-19 (dated by TCRdb to the early 2020s). Receptors were amplified or captured by the immunoSEQ multiplex PCR assay. TCRdb carries this immuneACCESS record with in-frame sequences only. Its versions omit some clonotypes, under half of them owing to an unresolved V gene in the studies checked, with the rest unexplained. This sample gives 15,000 or so clones in total; around 75% of them show up just once. The top ten clonotypes cover around 23% of the sample. Antigen specificity for these receptors is unknown. In the ViraFEST assay, PBMC were stimulated with viral peptide pools, and TCR sequencing was then used to find antigen-specific CD4+ T cell clonotypes based on their expansion. After around eleven days of culture, CD4+ T cells were isolated with the EasySep CD4+ T cell isolation kit. Participants received two doses of either the BNT162b2 or the mRNA-1273 mRNA SARS-CoV-2 vaccine.

This specimen consisted of CD4+ T cells from PBMCs cultured with HCoV-NL63 spike peptides, obtained after COVID-19 vaccination. The intended sense of this specimen's cell subset or site label: HCoV-NL63 spike overlapping peptide pool stimulation. These receptors all stem from a human donor who received a COVID-19 vaccine.

The gene calls are TRBV12-2 and TRBJ2-3. TRBV12-2 is a pseudogene. The CDR3 is 12 residues long. The chain's CDR3 is CASPSLGDTQYF. The DNA of the CDR3 is TGTGCAAGTCCCTCTTTAGGGGATACGCAGTATTTT.

V gene TRBV6-2 or TRBV6-3 combines with J gene TRBJ1-5; a weak D match, TRBD1 (5 bases). The V and J ends lost 6 bases and 4 bases respectively, with 10 bases between them. The CDR3 is 13 amino acids. Germline CDR1 is MNHEY and CDR2 is SVGEGT. In DNA form, the CDR3 reads TGTGCCAGCAGCCCTTGGGGGAATCAGCCCCAGCATTTT. This sequence encodes CASSPWGNQPQHF.

The chain uses TRBV7-2 and TRBJ2-3; 11 bases fit TRBD2. The CDR3 contains 14 residues. V lost 6 bases and J lost 5; bases outside the gene matches: 4. Germline CDR1 reads SGHTA; CDR2 reads FQGNSA. CDR3 region: CASSLAGGIDTQYF. DNA of the CDR3: TGTGCCAGCAGTCTAGCGGGGGGTATAGATACGCAGTATTTT.

The CDR3 is CASDSTVQVGSYTF. The CDR3, as DNA: TGTGCCAGCGACTCGACCGTACAGGTCGGGAGCTACACCTTC. V gene TRBV5-5 combines with J gene TRBJ1-2; D is perhaps TRBD1 (5 bases). V was pared by 7 bases and J by 9 bases, with 22 bases between. The CDR3 runs to 14 residues. Germline V gene lookup returns CDR1 SGHKS and CDR2 YYEKEE (reference sequence).

The chain couples TRBV10-3 to TRBJ2-5; D possibly matches TRBD1 or TRBD2 (5 bases each). Germline V gene lookup returns CDR1 ENHRY and CDR2 SYGVKD. This CDR3 region has 13 residues. Trimming removed 2 bases from V and 1 base from J, with 5 bases in between. In nucleotides, the CDR3 is TGTGCCATCAGTGAGGGGACCCAAGAGACCCAGTACTTC. Translating it yields CAISEGTQETQYF.

The chain joins TRBV28 to TRBJ2-7; tentatively, D is TRBD2 (5 bases). CDR1 MDHEN and CDR2 SYDVKM come from the germline V gene. The CDR3 has 12 amino acids. With 4 bases removed from V and 2 bases from J, the gap between germline ends came to 6 bases. In DNA form, the CDR3 reads TGTGCCAGCAGTTCCGGGGCCTACGAGCAGTACTTC. Translating it yields CASSSGAYEQYF.

This chain links TRBV6-1 with TRBJ1-2, with D possibly matching TRBD1 (6 bases). CDR3 size: 14 residues. Germline V gene sequence: CDR1 MNHNS, CDR2 SASEGT. V was trimmed by 3 bases and J by 4 bases, leaving 12 bases between them. The CDR3 bases are TGTGCCAGCAGTGAGGGGGGCCTTGGCTATGGCTACACCTTC. It is translated as CASSEGGLGYGYTF.

V and J are TRBV12-3 or TRBV12-4 and TRBJ1-1, with unresolved D. This CDR3 comprises 12 residues. V lost 1 base and J lost 11, with 11 bases in between. Written as DNA, the CDR3 is TGTGCCAGCAGTTTAGGGGGTCTTAGGGCTTTCTTT. The encoded protein is CASSLGGLRAFF.

The chain carries TRBV7-9 and TRBJ1-4; D is perhaps TRBD1 (5 bases). The CDR3 has 14 amino acids. From germline, CDR1 is SEHNR and CDR2 FQNEAQ (reference sequence). V lost 5 bases and J lost 4, with 11 bases in between. CDR3 residues: CASSPDRGNEKLFF. Here the CDR3 DNA reads TGTGCCAGCAGCCCCGACAGAGGTAATGAAAAACTGTTTTTT.

This chain uses TRBV5-1 with TRBJ2-5, with 11 bases fitting TRBD2. CDR3 size: 17 residues. CDR1 and CDR2 (germline): SGHRS, YFSETQ. V gave up 0 bases and J gave up 1 base; unmatched junction bases: 5. This chain's CDR3 is CASSLAIAGGPQETQYF. CDR3 DNA sequence: TGCGCCAGCAGCTTGGCCATAGCGGGGGGGCCCCAAGAGACCCAGTACTTC.

This clone was recorded once. The chain is built from TRBV6-2 or TRBV6-3 and TRBJ1-2; the D is unclear. Deletions cut 2 bases from V and 4 bases from J, with 8 bases between. This CDR3 region has 13 residues. The germline CDR1 and CDR2 sequences are MNHEY and SVGEGT. The CDR3 sequence is CASSYEEIYGYTF. The CDR3 region has the DNA TGTGCCAGCAGTTACGAGGAGATCTATGGCTACACCTTC.

The chain couples TRBV2 to TRBJ1-6; tentatively, D is TRBD1 (5 bases). Looked up from germline, CDR1 is SNHLY and CDR2 is FYNNEI. V gave up 3 bases and J gave up 7 bases, with 22 bases separating them. CDR3 length: 18 residues. CDR3 sequence reads: CASSDKVGGGGRNSPLHF. CDR3 bases: TGTGCCAGCAGTGACAAGGTCGGTGGGGGGGGACGGAATTCACCCCTCCACTTT. The full variable domain, in which reference TRBV2 and TRBJ1-6 provide the parts outside the CDR3, is EPEVTQTPSHQVTQMGQEVILRCVPISNHLYFYWYRQILGQKVEFLVSFYNNEISEKSEIFDDQFSVERPDGSNFTLKIRSTKLEDSAMYFCASSDKVGGGGRNSPLHFGNGTRLTVT.

The genes are TRBV12-3 or TRBV12-4 and TRBJ1-1; D is perhaps TRBD1 (6 bases). The CDR3 is 13 residues long. Trimming shortened V by 3 bases and J by 8 bases, and 13 bases separated the two germline ends. The CDR3 region is CASSFRRGTEAFF. For the CDR3, the DNA is TGTGCCAGCAGTTTCCGGAGGGGGACAGAAGCTTTCTTT.

The chain recombines TRBV5-1 with TRBJ2-1, with D perhaps matching TRBD1 (6 bases). V lost 3 bases and J 9 bases, leaving 19 bases between the germline ends. Germline lookup yields CDR1 SGHRS and CDR2 YFSETQ. CDR3 length equals 15 residues. CDR3 sequence reads: CASSWGHRDGTEQFF. The CDR3 DNA sequence: TGCGCCAGCAGCTGGGGGCACAGGGACGGTACTGAGCAGTTCTTC.

This clone was found a few times. CDR3 sequence (DNA): TGTGCCAGCAGCCAGGACGGATTTGGAAACACCATATATTTT. Encoded protein: CASSQDGFGNTIYF. The chain employs TRBV7-8 and TRBJ1-3; no definite D call. This CDR3 spans 14 amino acids. CDR1 and CDR2 (germline): SGHVS, FQNEAQ. V lost 5 bases to trimming and J lost 3 bases, with 11 bases between them.

The chain employs TRBV29-1 and TRBJ1-1, with 8 bases fitting TRBD1. J gave up 3 bases and V 7 bases, and 7 bases lay outside the gene matches. The CDR3 length is 13 residues. The germline gives CDR1 SQVTM, CDR2 ANQGSEA. The CDR3 region is CSAAHRGDTEAFF. The CDR3 DNA is TGCAGCGCAGCCCACAGGGGGGACACTGAAGCTTTCTTT.

The V gene is TRBV6-2 or TRBV6-3, the J gene TRBJ2-3; D ambiguous. V was pared by 0 bases and J by 2 bases, with 15 bases between. The CDR3 is 17 residues long. Germline lookup yields CDR1 MNHEY and CDR2 SVGEGT. In nucleotides, the CDR3 is TGTGCCAGCAGTTACTCGAAAGGCCAGGCCCCCACAGATACGCAGTATTTT. It is translated as CASSYSKGQAPTDTQYF.

This clone appeared a few times. The rearrangement links TRBV5-5 to TRBJ1-2; D might be TRBD1 (5 bases). Germline CDR1 and CDR2: SGHKS and YYEKEE (reference sequence). The CDR3 spans 13 residues. Trimming took off 4 bases at V and 3 bases at J, with 10 bases between the two ends. The CDR3 DNA reads as TGTGCCAGCAGCCTGGGGCAGGACTATGGCTACACCTTC. This translates into CASSLGQDYGYTF.

The V gene is TRBV5-1, the J gene TRBJ2-3; 8 bases match TRBD1. This CDR3 has 16 residues. V lost 4 bases and J lost 8; bases outside the gene matches: 15. The germline gives CDR1 SGHRS, CDR2 YFSETQ. CDR3 DNA: TGCGCCAGCAGCCACCGGGACAGGTTGCTAGTCTCTACGCAGTATTTT. Its protein product is CASSHRDRLLVSTQYF. Combining the CDR3 with reference TRBV5-1 and TRBJ2-3 gives the whole variable domain KAGVTQTPRYLIKTRGQQVTLSCSPISGHRSVSWYQQTPGQGLQFLFEYFSETQRNKGNFPGRFSGRQFSNSRSEMNVSTLELGDSALYLCASSHRDRLLVSTQYFGPGTRLTVL.

This clone turned up a few times. The V and J genes are TRBV6-2 or TRBV6-3 and TRBJ1-2; D is ambiguous. V was pared by 5 bases and J by 0 bases, with 10 bases between. There are 14 residues in the CDR3. CDR1 is MNHEY and CDR2 is SVGEGT in the germline V gene. DNA of the CDR3: TGTGCCAGCAGTCTCGGTTGGACTAACTATGGCTACACCTTC. Amino acids: CASSLGWTNYGYTF.

The chain joins TRBV19 to TRBJ2-1; 8 positions agree with TRBD1. The CDR3 is 13 residues long. The V and J ends lost 7 bases and 9 bases, in that order; junction bases with no gene match: 8. Germline CDR1 is LNHDA and CDR2 is SQIVND (reference sequence). In nucleotides, the CDR3 is TGTGCCAGTATGGGACAGGACCGACCTGAGCAGTTCTTC. It specifies CASMGQDRPEQFF.

The V gene is TRBV19, the J gene TRBJ2-7, with 10 bases aligning to TRBD1. This CDR3 is 14 amino acids long. Germline V gene lookup returns CDR1 LNHDA and CDR2 SQIVND (reference sequence). The ends lost 4 bases at V and 1 base at J; junction bases unmatched: 1. The CDR3 reads CASSTDRGSYEQYF. CDR3 DNA: TGTGCCAGTAGTACGGACAGGGGGTCCTACGAGCAGTACTTC.

The V and J genes are TRBV6-5 and TRBJ2-1; D is possibly TRBD2 (5 bases). Deletions cut 4 bases from V and 2 bases from J, with 9 bases between. The CDR3 length is 14 residues. The germline CDR1 and CDR2 sequences are MNHEY and SVGAGI. The CDR3 nucleotides read TGTGCCAGCAGTTTTCCCGGGACCTACAATGAGCAGTTCTTC. It translates to CASSFPGTYNEQFF.

This chain links TRBV28 with TRBJ1-2, with D unclear. Germline lookup yields CDR1 MDHEN and CDR2 SYDVKM. This CDR3 is 12 amino acids long. V dropped 6 bases and J dropped 7 bases, with 12 bases sitting between them. This CDR3 reads CASSPFAFGYTF. The CDR3 nucleotides are TGTGCCAGCAGCCCCTTTGCCTTTGGCTACACCTTC.

This clone showed up just once. The rearrangement links TRBV6-5 to TRBJ1-6; TRBD1 agrees at 9 bases. The germline V gene encodes CDR1 MNHEY and CDR2 SVGAGI. This CDR3 spans 13 amino acids. The trim removed 10 bases at V and 9 bases at J, leaving 7 bases unmatched. Here the CDR3 DNA reads TGTGCCACCATGACAGGGGGTATTTCACCCCTCCACTTT. Protein sequence: CATMTGGISPLHF.

This clone was recorded once. The CDR3 nucleotides are TGTGCCAGCTCCCGGGGGGAGACCCAGTACTTC. This codes for CASSRGETQYF. The chain links TRBV9 to TRBJ2-5; tentative D call: TRBD2 (6 bases). The CDR3 consists of 11 residues. Germline values: CDR1 SGDLS, CDR2 YYNGEE. V lost 7 bases to trimming and J lost 5 bases, with 9 bases between them.

The chain is built from TRBV3-1 (or the pseudogene TRBV3-2) and TRBJ2-2; D ambiguous. Germline-derived CDR1 and CDR2 are LGHDT and YNNKEL (reference sequence). The CDR3 contains 14 residues. The V gene lost 5 bases and the J gene lost 4 bases, with 11 bases spanning the gap. The CDR3 protein is CASSTSTVTGELFF. Written as DNA, the CDR3 is TGTGCCAGCAGCACGTCTACGGTCACCGGGGAGCTGTTTTTT.